This TCR beta chain came from a study of T cells in Graves' hyperthyroidism and ophthalmopathy. Study background: The authors collected peripheral blood at initial diagnosis, before any treatment.

V was cut by 8 bases and J by 7 bases, with 9 bases left in between. CDR3 size: 11 residues. Germline CDR1 is SNHLY and CDR2 is FYNNEI. Amplification of TCR beta CDR3 regions was performed using RNA transcripts as template. The HTBI primer set drove a first-round RT-PCR of the TCR CDR3. TCRdb called the multiplex PCR reads again in MiXCR, with one record for every CDR3 protein. The sample has around 490,000 distinct CDR3 sequences; 15% to 20% are singletons. Exclusion criteria comprised uncontrolled infection, other autoimmune disease, pregnancy or lactation. Diagnosing involved the use of clinical symptoms, serum thyroxine and TRAb, thyroid ultrasound and orbital computed tomography. This clonotype occurred a few times. Its cognate antigen is unknown. Overall study results and limits: In the blood, most expanded thyroid clonotypes above 0.001 appeared as well.

Sequencing was performed on blood. The TCR originated in a man aged 40-50 years with Graves' ophthalmopathy. The chain has TRBV2 and TRBJ1-5, with D unclear. The chain's CDR3 is CASGIQQPQHF. The CDR3 DNA is TGTGCCAGCGGGATACAGCAGCCCCAGCATTTT.